The 21 T cell receptor beta chains below all came from one sample that was sequenced in a study of blood T cell repertoires in COVID-19. The table came from immunoSEQ multiplex PCR; TCRdb's copy has only in-frame clones and leaves some out. Altogether 270,000 or so clones are present, 85% to 90% being singletons, with the ten largest covering about 4%. The sequenced material came from PBMCs or T cells enriched from blood (not recorded which). Receptor source: a woman aged 30 to 39 with acute COVID-19.

This clone was recorded only once. The rearrangement joins TRBV11-2 to TRBJ2-3, with D possibly matching TRBD2 (5 bases). Per the germline V gene, CDR1 is SGHAT and CDR2 is FQNNGV. V was clipped by 9 bases and J by 2 bases, with 12 bases between them. The CDR3 contains 13 residues. The CDR3 protein is CASLAMNTDTQYF. The CDR3 nucleotides are TGTGCCAGTTTAGCGATGAACACAGATACGCAGTATTTT.

The table lists this clone with a count of one. The chain links TRBV7-9 to TRBJ2-1, with D possibly TRBD2 on 5 matching bases. CDR1 and CDR2 (germline): SEHNR, FQNEAQ (reference sequence). With 5 bases removed from V and 6 bases from J, the gap between germline ends came to 8 bases. The CDR3 runs 12 residues. DNA for the CDR3: TGTGCCAGCAGCCCCGGACTCAATGAGCAGTTCTTC. Its protein product is CASSPGLNEQFF.

The chain has TRBV27 and TRBJ2-2; a weak D match, TRBD2 (5 bases). Germline assignment: CDR1 MNHEY and CDR2 SMNVEV (reference sequence). This CDR3 is built from 14 residues. V lost 2 bases and J 6 bases, leaving 10 bases between the germline ends. Written as DNA, the CDR3 is TGTGCCAGCAGTTTAGGAGGTGTTCCCGGGGAGCTGTTTTTT. It is translated as CASSLGGVPGELFF.

The V gene is TRBV4-3, the J gene TRBJ2-1; no definite D call. This CDR3 spans 12 amino acids. Germline-derived CDR1 and CDR2 are LGHNA and YSLEER. The V gene lost 4 bases and the J gene lost 6 bases, with 7 bases spanning the gap. CDR3 amino acids: CASSRNFNEQFF. CDR3 DNA: TGCGCCAGCAGCCGTAATTTCAATGAGCAGTTCTTC.

The chain has TRBV21-1 and TRBJ1-4; the D call TRBD1 from the table was never checked on the DNA. TRBV21-1 represents a pseudogene. The CDR3 covers 15 residues. The CDR3 DNA sequence: TGTGCCAGCAGGAAGACAGGGAGTGGGAATGAAAAACTGTTTTTT. This sequence encodes CASRKTGSGNEKLFF.

This sequence joins TRBV30 and TRBJ1-6; D is possibly TRBD1 (6 bases). The CDR3 has 13 amino acids. V was cut by 1 base and J by 13 bases, with 14 bases left in between. Germline CDR1 is GTSNPN and CDR2 is SVGIG (reference sequence). For the CDR3, the DNA is TGTGCCTGGAGTGAAACCATACAGGGTCCCCTCCACTTT. It is translated as CAWSETIQGPLHF.

The rearrangement joins TRBV19 to TRBJ2-4; TRBD1 matches 10 bases. The CDR3 is 14 residues long. The germline CDR1 and CDR2 sequences are LNHDA and SQIVND (reference sequence). V dropped 5 bases and J dropped 5; count of bases not matched to a gene: 3. The chain's CDR3 is CASSSGTGENIQYF. The CDR3 nucleotides read TGTGCCAGTAGTTCCGGGACAGGGGAAAACATTCAGTACTTC.

The chain employs TRBV19 and TRBJ1-1; 10 nucleotides line up with TRBD1. The CDR3 covers 13 residues. V was pared by 6 bases and J by 4 bases, with 2 bases of the junction left unmatched. Germline V gene sequence: CDR1 LNHDA, CDR2 SQIVND (reference sequence). The CDR3 sequence: CASRGQGGTEAFF. CDR3 coding DNA: TGTGCCAGTAGAGGACAGGGGGGCACTGAAGCTTTCTTT.

This chain links TRBV27 with TRBJ1-2, with a possible D match to TRBD1 (5 bases). The V gene's germline CDR1 is MNHEY and CDR2 SMNVEV (reference sequence). The CDR3 totals 13 residues. V shed 4 bases and J shed 7 bases, with 13 bases lying between them. This chain's CDR3 is CASSSGDGAGYTF. CDR3 sequence (DNA): TGTGCCAGCAGTTCGGGGGACGGAGCTGGCTACACCTTC.

This clone has a single count. The chain uses TRBV29-1 and TRBJ2-7; possibly TRBD2 for D (6 bases). CDR1 is SQVTM and CDR2 is ANQGSEA in the germline V gene. Trimming took off 4 bases at V and 4 bases at J, with 14 bases between the two ends. The CDR3 consists of 13 residues. The CDR3 DNA reads TGCAGCGTTGCGGAGGGGAGGAAATACGAGCAGTACTTC. It is translated as CSVAEGRKYEQYF.

In this sample, this clone turned up once. V gene TRBV9 combines with J gene TRBJ2-6; the match to TRBD2 covers 7 bases. The V and J ends lost 3 bases and 0 bases, in that order; junction bases with no gene match: 9. The CDR3 covers 18 residues. Per the germline V gene, CDR1 is SGDLS and CDR2 is YYNGEE. In DNA, the CDR3 is TGTGCCAGCAGCGCCCAACCCCCGGGGGGCTCTGGGGCCAACGTCCTGACTTTC. Encoded protein: CASSAQPPGGSGANVLTF.

This clone was detected many times. The CDR3 DNA reads as TGTGCCAGTATCTCAACAGGGGTCGACTATGGCTACACCTTC. Its protein is CASISTGVDYGYTF. This sequence joins TRBV19 and TRBJ1-2; 7 bases fit TRBD1. J was trimmed by 3 bases and V by 7 bases; bases with no gene match: 8. CDR1 LNHDA and CDR2 SQIVND come from the germline V gene (reference sequence). This CDR3 is built from 14 residues.

CDR3 sequence: CASSVTSGTYNEQFF. The CDR3 coding sequence is TGTGCCAGCAGCGTGACTAGCGGGACCTACAATGAGCAGTTCTTC. The V gene is TRBV9, the J gene TRBJ2-1; 11 bases align to TRBD2. Germline lookup yields CDR1 SGDLS and CDR2 YYNGEE. The CDR3 is 15 residues long. V lost 2 bases to trimming and J lost 2 bases; unmatched junction nucleotides: 0. Full variable domain (outside the CDR3, taken from reference TRBV9 and TRBJ2-1): DSGVTQTPKHLITATGQRVTLRCSPRSGDLSVYWYQQSLDQGLQFLIQYYNGEERAKGNILERFSAQQFPDLHSELNLSSLELGDSALYFCASSVTSGTYNEQFFGPGTRLTVL.

V and J are TRBV20-1 and TRBJ2-1, with a tentative D call TRBD2 (5 bases). Germline values: CDR1 DFQATT, CDR2 SNEGSKA (reference sequence). The CDR3 has 18 amino acids. V shed 3 bases and J shed 2 bases, with 23 bases lying between them. CDR3 DNA: TGCAGTGCTAGTAGCCCCGGAGAGGGTATAGACGCCTACAATGAGCAGTTCTTC. Amino acid sequence: CSASSPGEGIDAYNEQFF.

V usage is TRBV6-5 and J usage is TRBJ1-6, with D possibly matching TRBD1 (5 bases). Per germline, CDR1 MNHEY and CDR2 SVGAGI. Trimming took 5 bases from V and 9 from J, leaving 11 bases between them. CDR3 length equals 13 residues. The CDR3 reads CASSPGVVSPLHF. The CDR3 nucleotides are TGTGCCAGCAGTCCGGGGGTGGTTTCACCCCTCCACTTT.

V usage is TRBV7-9 and J usage is TRBJ2-5; TRBD1 aligns across 10 bases. V lost 5 bases to trimming and J lost 5 bases; unmatched junction nucleotides: 5. The CDR3 has 14 residues. Looked up from germline, CDR1 is SEHNR and CDR2 is FQNEAQ (reference sequence). The CDR3, as DNA: TGTGCCAGCAGCCGGACAGGGGGTCTGGAGACCCAGTACTTC. It specifies CASSRTGGLETQYF.

This chain joins TRBV4-1 and TRBJ1-2; D is possibly TRBD1 (6 bases). Germline V gives CDR1 MGHRA, CDR2 YSYEKL. The germline V and J ends were trimmed by 4 bases and 8 bases, with 17 bases remaining between them. The CDR3 extends over 14 amino acids. Written as DNA, the CDR3 is TGCGCCAGCAGCCCGGCCGGCCAGGGGAGAGGCTACACCTTC. This translates into CASSPAGQGRGYTF.

The CDR3 here is CASSPGNPSGTYNEQFF. The CDR3 DNA follows: TGTGCCAGCAGCCCGGGGAACCCTAGCGGGACCTACAATGAGCAGTTCTTC. The chain has TRBV2 and TRBJ2-1, with 9 bases identical to TRBD2. The CDR3 has 17 amino acids. Germline-derived CDR1 and CDR2 are SNHLY and FYNNEI. Trimming at V came to 6 bases and at J to 2 bases, leaving 11 bases not matched to a gene. Supplemented by reference TRBV2 and TRBJ2-1, the full variable domain reads EPEVTQTPSHQVTQMGQEVILRCVPISNHLYFYWYRQILGQKVEFLVSFYNNEISEKSEIFDDQFSVERPDGSNFTLKIRSTKLEDSAMYFCASSPGNPSGTYNEQFFGPGTRLTVL.

This clone was recorded only once. V usage is TRBV28 and J usage is TRBJ1-4; possibly TRBD1 for D (6 bases). The CDR3 spans 15 residues. Germline V lookup: CDR1 MDHEN, CDR2 SYDVKM. V was pared by 7 bases and J by 0 bases, with 12 bases between. The CDR3, as DNA: TGTGCCAGCACCCGGACAGCTGCAACTAATGAAAAACTGTTTTTT. This translates into CASTRTAATNEKLFF.

The J gene is TRBJ1-1, the V gene TRBV6-5; D gene ambiguous. Trimming took 7 bases from V and 3 from J, leaving 12 bases between them. CDR1 is MNHEY and CDR2 is SVGAGI in the germline V gene. This CDR3 is built from 13 residues. CDR3 coding DNA: TGTGCCAGCAAACACGTTGTGGACACTGAAGCTTTCTTT. Amino acids: CASKHVVDTEAFF.

The chain is built from TRBV10-2 and TRBJ2-3; 8 nucleotides match TRBD2. This CDR3 has 14 residues. Unmatched junction bases numbered 6, after V lost 6 bases and J lost 4 bases. Germline assignment: CDR1 WSHSY and CDR2 SAAADI. CDR3 amino acids: CASSASGSADTQYF. DNA for the CDR3: TGCGCCAGCAGCGCCAGCGGGAGTGCAGATACGCAGTATTTT.